This T cell receptor beta chain derives from a study of T-cell memory formation after mild COVID-19. Findings and limits, study-wide: Cross-reactive memory apparently joined, as some responding clones appeared in pre-infection memory. Among clones contracting day 15 to 85, CD4/CD8 was balanced, whereas later expanders leaned CD4+. Still unconfirmed is whether the second-wave clones peaking on day 37 recognized SARS-CoV-2.

Constant-segment primers served in 5'RACE that generated TCR alpha and TCR beta cDNA libraries bearing sample barcodes and UMIs. TCRdb re-analysed the 5' RACE reads in MiXCR, keeping a single row per CDR3 protein. The sample holds a few hundred thousand distinct CDR3 sequences, 25% to 30% seen once. Remarks on this clonotype: Its antigen is currently unknown.

Germline V lookup: CDR1 MGHRA, CDR2 YSYEKL. V was shortened by 4 bases and J by 6 bases, with 21 bases between the two germline ends. The CDR3 loop spans 16 amino acids. The sample consisted of PBMCs or a T cell subset sorted from them (not recorded which). The clonotype comes from an adult woman who had mild COVID-19 (a few samples of this study predate the infection). Cell type and time point are not known. The chain employs TRBV4-1 and TRBJ1-1, with D possibly TRBD1 on 5 matching bases. CDR3 DNA sequence: TGCGCCAGCAGCCCCCTCCTCGAGGGGTTGAGGGCTGAAGCTTTCTTT. This encodes CASSPLLEGLRAEAFF.